This T cell receptor (beta chain) was sequenced during a study of OX40 agonist ivuxolimab in advanced cancers. With V trimmed by 7 bases and J by 1 base, 3 bases remained unmatched. Germline values: CDR1 MNHEY, CDR2 SMNVEV (reference sequence). The length of the CDR3 is 13 residues. This table comes from immunoSEQ multiplex PCR, and its TCRdb copy is limited to in-frame clones, with some not included. The sample yields tens of thousands of clones, about 80% seen once. This specimen consisted of CD4+ or CD8+ T cells sorted from blood, obtained in a trial of the OX40 agonist ivuxolimab. This sequence joins TRBV27 and TRBJ1-2; 7 positions agree with TRBD1. This TCR derives from an adult with an advanced solid tumor such as melanoma, head and neck, liver or kidney cancer. In DNA form, the CDR3 reads TGTGCCAGCAAGGGGGCTAATAACTATGGCTACACCTTC. It translates to CASKGANNYGYTF.